The rows below give T cell receptor beta chains drawn from one sample of a study of T cells in Graves' hyperthyroidism and ophthalmopathy. In TCRdb, the multiplex PCR reads were re-called with MiXCR into one record per CDR3 protein. Of approximately 400,000 distinct CDR3 sequences in the sample, less than 15% were seen once. Source material: blood. Every receptor here comes from a man aged 30 to 39 with Graves' hyperthyroidism that later progressed to Graves' ophthalmopathy. Each CDR3 is given with its conserved first and last residue. D genes are given only for firm matches. Not all rows give a size; the values are once, few, many and, for expanded clones, a class.

j_call d_call v_call clone_size cdr3_aa cdr3_nt
TRBJ2-1 - TRBV11-2 many CASSLQSGYGSYNEQFF TGTGCCAGCAGCTTGCAGTCAGGGTACGGGTCATACAATGAGCAGTTCTTC
TRBJ1-1 - TRBV2 many CASSEEGPNTEAFF TGTGCCAGCAGTGAAGAGGGGCCGAACACTGAAGCTTTCTTT
TRBJ2-4 - TRBV11-2 many CASTAGGTTGESNIQYF TGTGCCAGCACCGCCGGGGGGACGACAGGGGAATCGAACATTCAGTACTTC
TRBJ1-2 - TRBV4-1 - CASRLIAGAGGYTF TGCGCCAGCAGGCTCATAGCGGGGGCGGGTGGCTACACCTTC
TRBJ2-1 - TRBV11-2 many CASSLPFSYNEQFF TGTGCCAGCAGCTTGCCATTCTCCTACAATGAGCAGTTCTTC
TRBJ2-2 - TRBV4-2 few CASSQDRGTNSGELFF TGTGCCAGCAGCCAAGATCGAGGCACAAACAGCGGGGAGCTGTTTTTT
TRBJ1-1 TRBD1 TRBV12-5 - CASGTSGTVTTEAFF TGTGCTAGTGGTACTTCCGGGACAGTAACAACTGAAGCTTTCTTT
TRBJ2-3 - TRBV7-9 few CAGSTHSGSTDTQYF TGTGCCGGCAGCACCCATAGCGGTAGCACAGATACGCAGTATTTT
TRBJ2-1 - TRBV18 few CASSPRLDKQFF TGTGCCAGCTCACCAAGACTCGATAAGCAGTTCTTC
TRBJ1-6 TRBD1 TRBV20-1 - CSARSRTGGSPLHF TGCAGTGCTAGGAGTCGGACAGGGGGTTCACCCCTCCACTTT
TRBJ2-2 - TRBV20-1 many CSARDGGSIGELFF TGCAGTGCTAGAGATGGCGGATCAATCGGGGAGCTGTTTTTT
TRBJ1-4 TRBD1 TRBV10-3 - CAISTGQGANEKLFF TGTGCCATCAGTACTGGACAGGGGGCTAATGAAAAACTGTTTTTT
TRBJ1-6 - TRBV2 many CASKTPAGSNSPLHF TGTGCCAGCAAAACCCCCGCAGGGAGCAATTCACCCCTCCACTTT
TRBJ1-2 TRBD1 TRBV5-1 - CASSPGQGIANYGYTF TGCGCCAGCAGCCCGGGACAGGGAATCGCTAACTATGGCTACACCTTC
TRBJ2-3 - TRBV7-8 - CVSSPHGGTDTQYF TGTGTCAGCAGCCCGCACGGGGGCACAGATACGCAGTATTTT
TRBJ1-2 - TRBV2 many CASREAMDYGYTF TGTGCCAGCAGAGAGGCCATGGACTATGGCTACACCTTC
TRBJ2-5 - TRBV6-1 many CASSERPYQETQYF TGTGCCAGCAGTGAACGCCCGTACCAAGAGACCCAGTACTTC
TRBJ1-3 - TRBV28 many CASSLEQEAGNTIYF TGTGCCAGCAGTTTAGAGCAGGAGGCTGGAAACACCATATATTTT
TRBJ2-2 - TRBV9 many CASSDNTGELFF TGTGCCAGCAGCGACAACACCGGGGAGCTGTTTTTT
TRBJ2-4 TRBD2 TRBV20-1 few CSARGLAGGPGKNIQYF TGCAGTGCTAGGGGGCTAGCGGGGGGGCCGGGCAAAAACATTCAGTACTTC
TRBJ2-7 TRBD1 TRBV20-1 few CSARDETPGTGIYEQYF TGCAGTGCTAGAGATGAAACCCCCGGGACAGGGATATACGAGCAGTACTTC
TRBJ1-2 - TRBV2 many CASTDPGMHSYGYTF TGTGCCAGCACTGACCCCGGAATGCACAGCTATGGCTACACCTTC
TRBJ2-5 - TRBV11-2 many CASSLASEGHRLWRSETQYF TGTGCCAGCAGCTTAGCTTCTGAGGGGCACAGGTTGTGGAGATCTGAGACCCAGTACTTC
TRBJ2-7 TRBD1 TRBV18 many CASSPGQDLYEQYF TGTGCCAGCTCACCAGGACAGGACCTCTACGAGCAGTACTTC
TRBJ2-7 - TRBV6-2/TRBV6-3 many CASRPQGPYEQYF TGTGCCAGCAGGCCACAGGGCCCCTACGAGCAGTACTTC
TRBJ1-6 - TRBV2 many CARRRTQSDNSPLHF TGTGCCAGAAGACGGACACAGAGTGATAATTCACCCCTCCACTTT
TRBJ2-7 - TRBV5-5 few CASSLDSLNYEQYF TGTGCCAGTAGCTTGGACAGTTTGAACTACGAGCAGTACTTC
TRBJ2-3 - TRBV3-1 few CASSQGAGTASTDTQYF TGTGCCAGCAGCCAGGGTGCCGGGACGGCTAGCACAGATACGCAGTATTTT
TRBJ2-1 - TRBV5-1 many CASSTTPGLYYNEQFF TGCGCCAGCAGCACTACCCCCGGACTCTATTACAATGAGCAGTTCTTC
TRBJ2-5 - TRBV4-1 - CASSQGGGQTYQETQYF TGCGCCAGCAGCCAAGGGGGGGGACAGACGTACCAAGAGACCCAGTACTTC
TRBJ1-6 TRBD1 TRBV6-2/TRBV6-3 many CASGDSLNSPLHF TGTGCCAGCGGGGACAGTCTGAATTCACCCCTCCACTTT
TRBJ1-2 - TRBV12-3/TRBV12-4 many CASSPDTSRFYGYTF TGTGCCAGCAGTCCGGATACTAGCAGATTCTATGGCTACACCTTC
TRBJ1-2 - TRBV30 many CAWRGKNFYGYTF TGTGCCTGGAGGGGTAAGAACTTCTATGGCTACACCTTC
TRBJ2-3 TRBD1 TRBV20-1 - CSARDPDRGQSDTQYF TGCAGTGCTAGAGATCCGGACAGGGGACAATCGGATACGCAGTATTTT
TRBJ2-5 - TRBV12-3/TRBV12-4 many CASSDGTTEYF TGTGCCAGCAGTGACGGGACAACGGAGTACTTC
TRBJ1-5 - TRBV7-2 many CASSPSSQPQHF TGTGCCAGCAGCCCCAGTAGTCAGCCCCAGCATTTT
TRBJ2-1 TRBD1 TRBV3-1 few CASSLLRDRVYSEQFF TGTGCCAGCAGTCTTCTCCGGGACAGGGTGTACAGTGAGCAGTTCTTC
TRBJ2-1 TRBD2 TRBV15 few CATSREGRGGNEQFF TGTGCCACCAGCAGAGAGGGGCGGGGGGGCAATGAGCAGTTCTTC
TRBJ2-7 - TRBV7-8 many CASSPGFGQYF TGTGCCAGCAGCCCCGGGTTCGGGCAGTACTTC
TRBJ2-2 TRBD2 TRBV7-6 few CASSPEASGGGTGELFF TGTGCCAGCAGCCCCGAGGCTAGCGGGGGTGGTACCGGGGAGCTGTTTTTT
TRBJ2-7 TRBD2 TRBV4-1 - CASSQSGWEAGDPSYEQYF TGCGCCAGCAGCCAAAGCGGGTGGGAAGCGGGGGATCCCTCCTACGAGCAGTACTTC
TRBJ1-5 - TRBV9 many CASSVAGDNQPQHF TGTGCCAGCAGCGTAGCAGGGGACAATCAGCCCCAGCATTTT
TRBJ1-5 - TRBV6-1 many CASSRLTDGNQPQHF TGTGCCAGCAGTCGCCTGACGGACGGCAATCAGCCCCAGCATTTT
TRBJ2-4 - TRBV4-1 few CASSQVGAGGNIQYF TGCGCCAGCAGCCAAGTTGGGGCCGGGGGAAACATTCAGTACTTC
TRBJ2-1 - TRBV6-1 few CASRNWFEQFF TGTGCCAGCAGAAATTGGTTTGAGCAGTTCTTC
TRBJ2-5 - TRBV29-1 - CSVTPGPGQETQYF TGCAGCGTTACCCCGGGCCCTGGGCAAGAGACCCAGTACTTC
TRBJ2-3 - TRBV11-3 - CASSLELLDTQYF TGTGCCAGCAGCTTAGAGTTACTAGATACGCAGTATTTT
TRBJ2-7 - TRBV5-1 many CASSLGTALSYEQYF TGCGCCAGCAGCTTGGGAACAGCGCTTTCCTACGAGCAGTACTTC
TRBJ2-7 - TRBV7-9 many CASSPGHGGYEQYF TGTGCCAGCAGCCCGGGGCATGGGGGCTACGAGCAGTACTTC
TRBJ2-2 TRBD2 TRBV6-6 many CASSYLAGVNTGELFF TGTGCCAGCAGTTACTTGGCGGGGGTAAACACCGGGGAGCTGTTTTTT
TRBJ1-5 - TRBV12-3/TRBV12-4 many CASSRTVYSNQPQHF TGTGCCAGCAGTCGGACGGTGTATAGCAATCAGCCCCAGCATTTT
TRBJ1-6 - TRBV28 - CASSLSSRGSNLYSPLHF TGTGCCAGCAGTTTATCATCGAGGGGTTCGAATTTATATTCACCCCTCCACTTT
TRBJ2-5 TRBD1 TRBV19 few CASSIGDRRGGETQYF TGTGCCAGTAGTATAGGGGACAGGCGTGGAGGCGAGACCCAGTACTTC
TRBJ1-5 - TRBV19 many CASRGFSRAPNQPQHF TGTGCCAGTAGAGGCTTTTCCAGGGCACCAAATCAGCCCCAGCATTTT